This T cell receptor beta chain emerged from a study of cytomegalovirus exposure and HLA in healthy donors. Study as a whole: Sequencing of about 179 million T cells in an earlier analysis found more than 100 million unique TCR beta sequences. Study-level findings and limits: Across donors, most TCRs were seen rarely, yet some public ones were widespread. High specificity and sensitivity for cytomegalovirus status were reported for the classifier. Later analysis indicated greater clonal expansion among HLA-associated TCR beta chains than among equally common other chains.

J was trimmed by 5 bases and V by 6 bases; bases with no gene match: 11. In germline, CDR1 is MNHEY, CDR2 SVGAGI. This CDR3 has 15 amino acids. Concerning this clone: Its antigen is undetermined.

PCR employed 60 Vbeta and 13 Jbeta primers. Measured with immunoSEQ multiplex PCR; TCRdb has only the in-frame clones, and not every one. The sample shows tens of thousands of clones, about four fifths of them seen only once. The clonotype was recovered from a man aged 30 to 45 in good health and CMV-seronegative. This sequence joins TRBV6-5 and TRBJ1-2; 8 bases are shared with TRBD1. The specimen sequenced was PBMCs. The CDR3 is CASRAGQGEVYGYTF. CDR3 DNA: TGTGCCAGCAGGGCCGGACAGGGTGAAGTATATGGCTACACCTTC.